This entry features one T cell receptor beta chain sequence. Its cognate antigen is unknown. PCR was performed using 60 Vbeta and 13 Jbeta primers. Clones were sequenced by immunoSEQ multiplex PCR, and TCRdb holds only the in-frame ones, with some missing. The sample consists of roughly 180,000 clones, approximately 72% of them appearing once. This sample was taken from a study of cytomegalovirus exposure and HLA in healthy donors. The study, taken as a whole, reports: The study flagged some 170 TCR beta chains as cytomegalovirus-associated. Solely CMV serostatus was available to characterize immune exposure. The study reported that TCR beta sequences accurately predicted HLA-A and HLA-B alleles in most subjects.

Healthy bone marrow donors formed the donor group. The sequenced sample was PBMCs. This receptor was obtained from a female donor in good health and CMV-seronegative.

Here the CDR3 DNA reads TGTGCCAGCGCCACACGGGGGGGGGTGGGCACTGAAGCTTTCTTT. This gives the protein CASATRGGVGTEAFF. This sequence joins TRBV7-2 and TRBJ1-1; a possible D gene is TRBD1 (5 bases). Germline loops: CDR1 SGHTA, CDR2 FQGNSA. The ends were cut back, 8 bases at V and 4 bases at J, with 20 bases in the middle. This CDR3 comprises 15 residues.